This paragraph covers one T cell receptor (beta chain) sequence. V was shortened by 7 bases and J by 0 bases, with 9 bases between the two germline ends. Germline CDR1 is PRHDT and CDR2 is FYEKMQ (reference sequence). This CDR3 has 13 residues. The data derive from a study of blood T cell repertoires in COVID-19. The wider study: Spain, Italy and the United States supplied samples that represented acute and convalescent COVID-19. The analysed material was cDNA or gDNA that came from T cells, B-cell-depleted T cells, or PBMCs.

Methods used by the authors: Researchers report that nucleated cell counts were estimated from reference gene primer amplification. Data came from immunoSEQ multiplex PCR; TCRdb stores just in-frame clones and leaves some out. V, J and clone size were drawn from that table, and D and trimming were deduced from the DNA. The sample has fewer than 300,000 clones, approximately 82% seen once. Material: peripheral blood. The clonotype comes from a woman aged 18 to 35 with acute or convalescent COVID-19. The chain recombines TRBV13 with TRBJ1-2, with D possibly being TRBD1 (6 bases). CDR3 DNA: TGTGCCAGCAAGGACAGAGCTAACTATGGCTACACCTTC. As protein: CASKDRANYGYTF.